A single sample is the source of the 30 T cell receptor beta chains below, sequenced in a study of T cell responses to AZD1222 COVID-19 vaccine. Profiled with immunoSEQ multiplex PCR; TCRdb holds only in-frame clones, not every one. The data show fewer than 90,000 clones, roughly 84% seen once. The sample in question was peripheral blood, obtained 28 days after the second AZD1222 dose. These receptor sequences come from an adult who received the AZD1222 COVID-19 vaccine.

The V and J genes are TRBV11-3 and TRBJ2-1, with 7 bases identical to TRBD2. Germline CDR1 reads SGHNT; CDR2 reads YENEEA. J lost 6 bases, V lost 0 bases, and 11 bases had no gene match. This CDR3 has 17 residues. The CDR3 loop reads CASSLDRGGTKTNEQFF. The DNA of the CDR3 is TGTGCCAGCAGCTTAGATAGGGGAGGGACGAAAACCAATGAGCAGTTCTTC. The complete variable domain, with remaining parts taken from reference TRBV11-3 and TRBJ2-1, reads EAGVVQSPRYKIIEKKQPVAFWCNPISGHNTLYWYLQNLGQGPELLIRYENEEAVDDSQLPKDRFSAERLKGVDSTLKIQPAELGDSAVYLCASSLDRGGTKTNEQFFGPGTRLTVL.

This chain's CDR3 is CASSEGLAGLEQFF. CDR3 nucleotides: TGTGCCAGCAGTGAGGGACTAGCGGGCCTTGAGCAGTTCTTC. The chain employs TRBV2 and TRBJ2-1; 12 nucleotides agree with TRBD2. Germline V CDR1 and CDR2: SNHLY, FYNNEI. The CDR3 sequence is 14 residues long. V lost 3 bases, J lost 9 bases, and 3 bases stayed unmatched.

The chain recombines TRBV20-1 with TRBJ2-3; D unclear. V gave up 3 bases and J gave up 0 bases, with 7 bases separating them. Germline V gives CDR1 DFQATT, CDR2 SNEGSKA (reference sequence). The CDR3 is 13 residues long. This chain's CDR3 is CSASVDSTDTQYF. DNA for the CDR3: TGCAGTGCTAGTGTGGATAGCACAGATACGCAGTATTTT.

The count of this clone is one. The chain combines TRBV5-1 with TRBJ1-6; TRBD1 agrees at 7 bases. The CDR3 is 15 amino acids. The V gene end was trimmed by 4 bases and the J gene end by 5 bases; junction bases not matched to a gene: 6. Germline V CDR1 and CDR2: SGHRS, YFSETQ. The CDR3 DNA reads TGCGCCAGCAGCACGACCGGGACAGATAATTCACCCCTCCACTTT. It translates to CASSTTGTDNSPLHF.

The V gene is TRBV24-1, the J gene TRBJ2-1; D gene uncertain. CDR3 length equals 20 residues. V dropped 0 bases and J dropped 4 bases, with 24 bases sitting between them. The germline V gene has CDR1 KGHDR and CDR2 SFDVKD. CDR3 residues: CATSDLTPGQQERGYNEQFF. CDR3 nucleotide sequence: TGTGCCACCAGTGATTTGACCCCTGGCCAGCAAGAAAGAGGATACAATGAGCAGTTCTTC.

Written as DNA, the CDR3 is TGTGCCAGAAGCTTGGTGGGGACAGATACGCAGTATTTT. Translated, it gives CARSLVGTDTQYF. The rearrangement links TRBV5-3 to TRBJ2-3, with D unresolved. TRBV5-3 is flagged as an ORF with uncertain function. Trimming stripped 0 bases from V and 3 bases from J, with 5 bases between. The CDR3 length is 13 residues.

The chain joins TRBV3-1 (or the pseudogene TRBV3-2) to TRBJ2-7; 8 bases are shared with TRBD2. Germline V CDR1 and CDR2: LGHDT, YNNKEL (reference sequence). This CDR3 spans 18 amino acids. V was clipped by 0 bases and J by 6 bases; unmatched bases: 16. The CDR3 here is CASSQEGVTGTRKGEQYF. CDR3 sequence (DNA): TGTGCCAGCAGCCAAGAAGGCGTGACCGGGACTAGGAAGGGCGAGCAGTACTTC.

The chain carries TRBV7-9 and TRBJ2-2; D is uncertain. The ends were cut back, 4 bases at V and 6 bases at J, with 9 bases in the middle. Germline V gene data show CDR1 as SEHNR and CDR2 as FQNEAQ (reference sequence). CDR3 length equals 13 residues. The CDR3 here is CASSSAFPGELFF. CDR3 in DNA: TGTGCCAGCAGCTCGGCGTTCCCCGGGGAGCTGTTTTTT. Combining the CDR3 with reference TRBV7-9 and TRBJ2-2 gives the whole variable domain DTGVSQNPRHKITKRGQNVTFRCDPISEHNRLYWYRQTLGQGPEFLTYFQNEAQLEKSRLLSDRFSAERPKGSFSTLEIQRTEQGDSAMYLCASSSAFPGELFFGEGSRLTVL.

The chain has TRBV28 and TRBJ1-5; weak D call: TRBD1 (6 bases). The CDR3 spans 16 residues. V lost 2 bases and J 2 bases, leaving 13 bases between the germline ends. CDR1 and CDR2 from the germline V gene are MDHEN and SYDVKM. The CDR3 protein is CASSLVKAGGNQPQHF. CDR3 DNA sequence: TGTGCCAGCAGTTTAGTGAAGGCAGGGGGCAATCAGCCCCAGCATTTT.

The chain employs TRBV7-8 and TRBJ1-5, with D unclear. Germline-derived CDR1 and CDR2 are SGHVS and FQNEAQ. This CDR3 comprises 12 residues. V was clipped by 5 bases and J by 12 bases, with 14 bases between them. This CDR3 is CASSPRLGLQHF. CDR3 nucleotide sequence: TGTGCCAGCAGCCCGAGGCTGGGCCTCCAGCATTTT.

This clone was observed once. V gene TRBV10-3 combines with J gene TRBJ2-5, with D hard to call. The germline V and J ends were trimmed by 6 bases and 4 bases, with 12 bases remaining between them. This CDR3 contains 13 residues. Germline V CDR1 and CDR2: ENHRY, SYGVKD. CDR3 protein: CAISPDPPETQYF. The CDR3 DNA reads TGTGCCATCAGCCCCGACCCTCCAGAGACCCAGTACTTC.

The chain couples TRBV4-1 to TRBJ2-1; D is perhaps TRBD1 or TRBD2 (5 bases each). This CDR3 spans 14 amino acids. Deletions cut 1 base from V and 10 bases from J, with 14 bases between. Germline V lookup: CDR1 MGHRA, CDR2 YSYEKL. The CDR3 DNA reads as TGCGCCAGCAGCCAAGGGTTTGGGACCGGAGAGCAGTTCTTC. Amino acids: CASSQGFGTGEQFF.

V usage is TRBV28 and J usage is TRBJ2-4; 10 nucleotides line up with TRBD1. Looked up from germline, CDR1 is MDHEN and CDR2 is SYDVKM. J gave up 7 bases and V 4 bases, and 4 bases lay outside the gene matches. The CDR3 contains 14 residues. CDR3 bases: TGTGCCAGCAGTTCTCCGGGACAGGGGAACATTCAGTACTTC. This translates into CASSSPGQGNIQYF.

This chain connects TRBV10-3 to TRBJ1-3; the D gene is possibly TRBD1 (6 bases). In germline, CDR1 is ENHRY, CDR2 SYGVKD. V lost 4 bases to trimming and J lost 0 bases, with 10 bases between them. The CDR3 runs 15 residues. CDR3 sequence: CAISAGVSSGNTIYF. CDR3 sequence (DNA): TGTGCCATCAGTGCAGGGGTGTCCTCTGGAAACACCATATATTTT.

This sequence joins TRBV27 and TRBJ2-1; TRBD2 matches 12 bases. The CDR3 runs to 15 residues. The J segment lost 7 bases and the V segment lost 7 bases, leaving 8 bases of the junction unmatched. CDR1 is MNHEY and CDR2 is SMNVEV in the germline V gene (reference sequence). The DNA for the CDR3 is TGTGCCAGCACTCACTGGACTAGCGGGAATAATGAGCAGTTCTTC. Amino acid sequence: CASTHWTSGNNEQFF.

CDR3 amino acids: CASSPGSSGNTIYF. The CDR3 bases are TGTGCCAGCTCACCAGGGAGCTCTGGAAACACCATATATTTT. V is TRBV18 and J is TRBJ1-3; D remains unclear. Germline V lookup: CDR1 KGHSH, CDR2 LQKENI. Trimming pared 2 bases from V and 0 bases from J, leaving 5 bases between. This CDR3 has 14 residues. Based on the CDR3 plus reference TRBV18 and TRBJ1-3, the full variable domain is NAGVMQNPRHLVRRRGQEARLRCSPMKGHSHVYWYRQLPEEGLKFMVYLQKENIIDESGMPKERFSAEFPKEGPSILRIQQVVRGDSAAYFCASSPGSSGNTIYFGEGSWLTVV.

This clone showed up just once. This chain links TRBV20-1 with TRBJ1-2; D uncertain. The germline V gene encodes CDR1 DFQATT and CDR2 SNEGSKA (reference sequence). This CDR3 region has 11 residues. Between the trimmed V and J ends, which lost 3 bases and 9 bases, there was a span of 11 bases. The chain's CDR3 is CSASKGRSYTF. CDR3 sequence (DNA): TGCAGTGCTAGTAAGGGCAGGAGCTACACCTTC.

The chain carries TRBV12-3 or TRBV12-4 and TRBJ1-1, with 10 bases that match TRBD1. Trimming removed 6 bases from V and 12 bases from J; junction bases left unmatched: 10. This CDR3 contains 13 residues. CDR3 nucleotide sequence: TGTGCCAGCAGCACAAACCGGGACAGGGGACCTTTCTTT. The encoded protein is CASSTNRDRGPFF.

The rearrangement links TRBV6-2 or TRBV6-3 to TRBJ2-1, with 8 bases identical to TRBD2. The trim removed 2 bases at V and 2 bases at J, leaving 8 bases unmatched. Germline lookup yields CDR1 MNHEY and CDR2 SVGEGT. The CDR3 sequence is 17 residues long. The CDR3: CASSYGLRLATYNEQFF. In DNA form, the CDR3 reads TGTGCCAGCAGTTACGGTCTTCGACTAGCGACCTACAATGAGCAGTTCTTC.

This chain uses TRBV5-4 with TRBJ2-7; 8 bases agree with TRBD2. V was pared by 4 bases and J by 2 bases, with 8 bases of the junction left unmatched. The CDR3 contains 15 residues. Germline V gene sequence: CDR1 SGHNT, CDR2 YYREEE (reference sequence). The chain's CDR3 is CASSLTSGLPYEQYF. CDR3 sequence (DNA): TGTGCCAGCAGCCTTACTAGCGGTCTTCCCTACGAGCAGTACTTC.

The gene calls are TRBV6-6 and TRBJ1-2; 12 bases fit TRBD1. The CDR3 is 15 residues long. V shed 6 bases and J 8 bases; nucleotides not matched to a gene: 10. Per germline, CDR1 MNHNY and CDR2 SVGAGI (reference sequence). The DNA for the CDR3 is TGTGCCAGCAGCACCGGGACAGGGGGCGCGGGGGGCTACACCTTC. Protein product: CASSTGTGGAGGYTF.

The chain uses TRBV6-1 and TRBJ2-7, with 11 bases lining up with TRBD1. The V segment lost 3 bases and the J segment 5 bases; nucleotides outside the gene matches: 9. Germline V gene lookup returns CDR1 MNHNS and CDR2 SASEGT. CDR3 length equals 16 residues. The CDR3 loop reads CASSDPWTGGINEQYF. The CDR3 coding sequence is TGTGCCAGCAGTGACCCGTGGACAGGGGGCATCAACGAGCAGTACTTC.

The chain has TRBV5-5 and TRBJ2-6; no definite D call. Germline V gives CDR1 SGHKS, CDR2 YYEKEE (reference sequence). The CDR3 spans 17 residues. V was trimmed by 4 bases and J by 0 bases, leaving 14 bases between them. In DNA form, the CDR3 reads TGTGCCAGCAGCCTCAGCAACTACCTCTCTGGGGCCAACGTCCTGACTTTC. This encodes CASSLSNYLSGANVLTF.

In its sample, this clone was seen once. The V call is TRBV10-3, the J call TRBJ1-2; 9 bases map to TRBD1. J gave up 4 bases and V 3 bases, and 9 bases lay outside the gene matches. The CDR3 consists of 16 residues. In germline, CDR1 is ENHRY, CDR2 SYGVKD. The CDR3 bases are TGTGCCATCAGTGACCCTGGGGGACAGGGAACCTATGGCTACACCTTC. This encodes CAISDPGGQGTYGYTF.

V gene TRBV5-1 combines with J gene TRBJ2-1; a possible D gene is TRBD2 (5 bases). The CDR3 runs to 14 residues. CDR1 SGHRS and CDR2 YFSETQ come from the germline V gene. The ends were cut back, 4 bases at V and 10 bases at J, with 18 bases in the middle. Written as DNA, the CDR3 is TGCGCCAGCAGCGAGCAGCTAGCTGAAACCGAGCAGTTCTTC. Its protein is CASSEQLAETEQFF. Full variable domain (outside the CDR3, taken from reference TRBV5-1 and TRBJ2-1): KAGVTQTPRYLIKTRGQQVTLSCSPISGHRSVSWYQQTPGQGLQFLFEYFSETQRNKGNFPGRFSGRQFSNSRSEMNVSTLELGDSALYLCASSEQLAETEQFFGPGTRLTVL.

This clone appeared a few times. J is TRBJ1-2 and V is TRBV12-5; D gene uncertain. Germline V gives CDR1 LGHNT, CDR2 FRNRAP. The CDR3 has 14 residues. V lost 1 base and J 4 bases, leaving 10 bases between the germline ends. The CDR3 loop reads CASGLDPGTYGYTF. Here the CDR3 DNA reads TGTGCTAGTGGTTTGGACCCCGGAACCTATGGCTACACCTTC.

The V and J genes are TRBV10-3 and TRBJ2-1, with D tentatively TRBD2 (6 bases). Trimming removed 7 bases at V and 2 bases at J, with 12 bases between. Germline-derived CDR1 and CDR2 are ENHRY and SYGVKD. This CDR3 spans 14 amino acids. The CDR3 nucleotides read TGTGCCATCAAGCAGGGAGGACCCTACAATGAGCAGTTCTTC. Amino acids: CAIKQGGPYNEQFF.

The chain links TRBV6-5 to TRBJ2-3; D gene ambiguous. Germline loops: CDR1 MNHEY, CDR2 SVGAGI. The CDR3 loop spans 14 amino acids. The germline V and J ends were trimmed by 4 bases and 4 bases, with 12 bases remaining between them. The CDR3 DNA is TGTGCCAGCAGTTTGATCGGAGCAGCAGATACGCAGTATTTT. It yields the protein CASSLIGAADTQYF.

The V gene is TRBV9, the J gene TRBJ2-2, with D possibly matching TRBD1 (6 bases). V was trimmed by 3 bases and J by 5 bases, leaving 17 bases between them. The germline gives CDR1 SGDLS, CDR2 YYNGEE. This CDR3 comprises 16 residues. The CDR3 loop reads CASSALDRIKTGELFF. CDR3 in DNA: TGTGCCAGCAGCGCCTTAGACAGGATTAAAACCGGGGAGCTGTTTTTT.

This sequence joins TRBV6-4 and TRBJ2-2; a possible D gene is TRBD2 (6 bases). The CDR3 has 17 residues. The germline V and J ends were trimmed by 3 bases and 4 bases, with 18 bases remaining between them. The germline V gene encodes CDR1 MRHNA and CDR2 SNTAGT. CDR3 sequence (DNA): TGTGCCAGCAGTGAAACTGTAAAGCGGAGGGGCACCGGGGAGCTGTTTTTT. This gives the protein CASSETVKRRGTGELFF.